This TCR beta chain was retrieved from a study of CD8 T cells in Susac syndrome. The V end lost 3 bases, the J end lost 0 bases, and 8 bases lay between the germline ends. Germline-derived CDR1 and CDR2 are SEHNR and FQNEAQ (reference sequence). The CDR3 runs 14 residues. The controls were healthy donors who were matched for age and sex. CD8+ and CD4+ T cells were negatively isolated; TEMRA cells were FACS-enriched. Random hexamers were used to reverse transcribe an amount of about 0.5 to 1 ug RNA. With immunoSEQ multiplex PCR, TCR beta CDR3 was amplified across 54 Vbeta and 13 Jbeta. In TCRdb, the immunoSEQ multiplex PCR reads were re-called with MiXCR into one record per CDR3 protein. Of over 100,000 distinct CDR3 sequences listed, about 93% were seen once; the top ten hold roughly 0.14%.

This TCR was sampled from a human donor in good health. The specimen was CD4+ T cells from PBMCs. This chain uses TRBV7-9 with TRBJ1-1, with D unresolved. CDR3 coding DNA: TGTGCCAGCAGCTTCCACGGGATGAACACTGAAGCTTTCTTT. Translating it yields CASSFHGMNTEAFF.